What follows are 5 T cell receptor beta chains derived from one specimen sequenced in a study of blood T cell repertoires in COVID-19. Clones were read by immunoSEQ multiplex PCR, and TCRdb kept only the in-frame ones, dropping some. This sample has 130,000 or so clones; almost 70% occur once, and the top ten carry roughly 2%. Material for sequencing was peripheral blood. Receptor source: a woman between 70 and 85 years old with acute or convalescent COVID-19.

CDR3: CASSLGVGGRATEQFF. CDR3 bases: TGTGCCAGCAGCTTAGGTGTTGGCGGGAGGGCCACTGAGCAGTTCTTC. J is TRBJ2-1 and V is TRBV11-1; 9 nucleotides align to TRBD2. CDR1 and CDR2 (germline): SGHAT, FQDESV (reference sequence). Germline trimming cut 1 base from V and 9 bases from J; bases unmatched to any gene: 10. The CDR3 is made up of 16 amino acids.

The rearrangement joins TRBV10-1 to TRBJ1-1; D possibly corresponds to TRBD1 (5 bases). The CDR3 is 13 amino acids. With 6 bases removed from V and 5 bases from J, the gap between germline ends came to 13 bases. Germline CDR1 is WNHNN and CDR2 is SYGVQD (reference sequence). The CDR3 protein is CASSRAGGTEAFF. For the CDR3, the DNA is TGCGCCAGCAGCAGAGCCGGGGGGACTGAAGCTTTCTTT.

The chain uses TRBV11-2 and TRBJ1-1, with no clear D. This CDR3 comprises 13 residues. Germline-derived CDR1 and CDR2 are SGHAT and FQNNGV. V lost 5 bases to trimming and J lost 1 base, with 8 bases between them. The CDR3 DNA is TGTGCCAGCAGCCCGAGTCCGAACACTGAAGCTTTCTTT. Translated: CASSPSPNTEAFF.

This chain connects TRBV6-5 to TRBJ1-2; 10 bases are a match to TRBD1. J lost 8 bases, V lost 6 bases, and 6 bases had no gene match. Germline assignment: CDR1 MNHEY and CDR2 SVGAGI. This CDR3 contains 13 residues. CDR3 protein: CASRLGQGIGYTF. The CDR3, as DNA: TGTGCCAGCAGATTGGGACAGGGGATCGGCTACACCTTC.

The chain links TRBV6-4 to TRBJ2-1, with TRBD2 identical over 7 bases. V shed 3 bases, J shed 1 base, and the junction held 3 bases outside the gene matches. From germline, CDR1 is MRHNA and CDR2 SNTAGT. The CDR3 is 15 residues long. In nucleotides, the CDR3 is TGTGCCAGCAGTGAAAAAGCGGGGTCCTACAATGAGCAGTTCTTC. It is translated as CASSEKAGSYNEQFF.